This T cell receptor (beta chain) was obtained from a study of T cell changes during pregnancy in multiple sclerosis. Germline-derived CDR1 and CDR2 are GTSNPN and SVGIG (reference sequence). The CDR3 length is 13 residues. Trimming left V 0 bases short and J 3 bases short, with 6 bases between. In its sample, this clone was seen a few times. TCRdb's table, derived via immunoSEQ multiplex PCR, lists solely in-frame clones and lacks some. The sample carries tens of thousands of clones, 70% to 90% recorded once. This receptor was taken from a female donor in good health, enrolled as a control in a pregnancy study. The sample consisted of CD8+ T cells from peripheral blood mononuclear cells, taken after pregnancy. The chain couples TRBV30 to TRBJ1-5, with unresolved D. The CDR3, as DNA: TGTGCCTGGAGTGTACTCCCCAATCAGCCCCAGCATTTT. Translating it yields CAWSVLPNQPQHF.